The clone carrying this T cell receptor beta chain was counted at least ten times. Its antigen is not known. These data come from a study of CD8 T cells in ankylosing spondylitis. For TCR beta, libraries came from quantitative 5'-RACE with molecular barcodes. In TCRdb, the 5' RACE reads were re-called with MiXCR into one record per CDR3 protein. In the table there are about 150,000 distinct CDR3 sequences, roughly a third of which are singletons. Germline-derived CDR1 and CDR2 are SGHRS and YFSETQ. V lost 0 bases to trimming and J lost 5 bases, with 15 bases between them. The CDR3 length is 15 residues. Study results and limitations: Clones that were linked to disease were CD8+ and were relatively rare in peripheral blood. Matched ankylosing spondylitis synovial fluid reportedly showed significant enrichment of disease-linked clones.

The chain joins TRBV5-1 to TRBJ2-7; perhaps TRBD1 as D (5 bases). Sequenced input: synovial fluid, either unsorted or a sorted T cell fraction (not recorded which). The receptor's source is a male donor with ankylosing spondylitis. The CDR3: CASSLGSGPNHEQYF. The CDR3 nucleotides are TGCGCCAGCAGCTTGGGGTCAGGGCCGAACCACGAGCAGTACTTC.